Below, one T cell receptor (beta chain) is given with its context. Data came from immunoSEQ multiplex PCR; TCRdb stores just in-frame clones and leaves some out. Among 140,000 or so clones listed, 85% were seen once. The record originates from a study of blood T cell repertoires in COVID-19. Those enrolled, adults aged about 18 to 89 years, came from fewer than 25 US areas. In assigning cohorts, the study relied on participant-reported clinical history. The CDR3 has 14 amino acids. V was cut by 6 bases and J by 6 bases, with 16 bases left in between. Per germline, CDR1 LGHNT and CDR2 FRNRAP. The sample was PBMCs or T cells enriched from blood (not recorded which). This receptor was identified in a woman in her forties who had recovered from COVID-19. The gene calls are TRBV12-5 and TRBJ2-3, with a weak D call TRBD1 (5 bases). This CDR3 reads CASGPQGVADTQYF. As DNA, the CDR3 is TGTGCTAGTGGCCCCCAAGGGGTGGCCGATACGCAGTATTTT.